This TCR beta chain stems from a study of T cells after yellow fever vaccination. Broader study findings: Clonotypes appearing in both CD4 and CD8 compartments existed, and their share was small. The study re-detected most primary-vaccination clones after the booster (96% CD4, roughly 90% CD8). The study noted that FACS-sorted repertoires could contain abundant clonotypes contaminating from the bulk population. The study found a weaker secondary response that peaked faster, day 5 versus 15.

This clonotype was seen at least ten times. Its antigen is still unknown. Germline V gives CDR1 MNHNS, CDR2 SASEGT. The CDR3 spans 14 residues. Trimming stripped 2 bases from V and 9 bases from J, with 11 bases between. A single record per CDR3 protein comes from TCRdb applying MiXCR to the 5' RACE reads. Of around 180,000 distinct CDR3 sequences in the sample, approximately 6.2% were seen once. Sequencing was performed on CD4+ T cells sorted from PBMCs, taken on the day of the first yellow fever vaccination. V and J are TRBV6-1 and TRBJ1-6; no definite D call. The sequence was collected from a man younger than 30 who received the YFV17D yellow fever vaccine. The chain's CDR3 is CASSENQKGSPLHF. CDR3 bases: TGTGCCAGCAGTGAAAACCAGAAGGGTTCACCCCTCCACTTT.